This T cell receptor (beta chain) was observed in a study of cytomegalovirus exposure and HLA in healthy donors. Study results and caveats: Only CMV serostatus was available as immune exposure information.

Researchers ran the PCR with 60 Vbeta and 13 Jbeta primers. Here immunoSEQ multiplex PCR was the method, and the copy in TCRdb shows in-frame clones only, minus some. The sample contains about 170,000 clones, 73% of which appear only once. On this clone: Its target is not known.

The CDR3 covers 13 residues. The V gene lost 1 base and the J gene lost 6 bases, with 9 bases spanning the gap. Germline V CDR1 and CDR2: SGHNT, YENEEA. The specimen sequenced was PBMCs. V and J are TRBV11-3 and TRBJ1-1; TRBD1 is a possible D gene (6 bases). This sequence was found in a woman between 18 and 29 years old in good health and CMV-seropositive. This CDR3 is CASSLVSGAEAFF. CDR3 sequence (DNA): TGTGCCAGCAGCTTAGTGTCAGGGGCTGAAGCTTTCTTT. Looking up the rest from reference TRBV11-3 and TRBJ1-1 gives the full variable domain: EAGVVQSPRYKIIEKKQPVAFWCNPISGHNTLYWYLQNLGQGPELLIRYENEEAVDDSQLPKDRFSAERLKGVDSTLKIQPAELGDSAVYLCASSLVSGAEAFFGQGTRLTVV.